These 23 T cell receptor beta chains were sequenced from one sample in a study of blood T cell repertoires in COVID-19. Method: immunoSEQ multiplex PCR; TCRdb's copy keeps in-frame clones and lacks some. The table records more than 100,000 clones, almost 90% of them present only once. Input material: peripheral blood. Source of these receptors: a woman aged 55-70 years with COVID-19, enrolled during active disease.

The V and J genes are TRBV4-3 and TRBJ1-2, with D tentatively TRBD1 (5 bases). The germline gives CDR1 LGHNA, CDR2 YSLEER. The ends were cut back, 0 bases at V and 6 bases at J, with 20 bases in the middle. This CDR3 contains 17 residues. CDR3 loop: CASSQDQGITPSDGYTF. In DNA form, the CDR3 reads TGCGCCAGCAGCCAAGATCAGGGCATAACCCCTTCTGATGGCTACACCTTC.

The chain is built from TRBV4-2 and TRBJ2-3; possibly TRBD2 for D (6 bases). The germline V gene encodes CDR1 LGHNA and CDR2 YNFKEQ. This CDR3 spans 12 amino acids. V lost 6 bases and J 5 bases, leaving 9 bases between the germline ends. The CDR3 DNA follows: TGTGCCAGCAGGCAGGAGGGAGATACGCAGTATTTT. It specifies CASRQEGDTQYF.

J is TRBJ2-3 and V is TRBV2, with D maybe TRBD1 (5 bases). The germline CDR1 and CDR2 sequences are SNHLY and FYNNEI. The V and J ends lost 7 bases and 1 base respectively, with 18 bases between them. The CDR3 totals 16 residues. Here the CDR3 DNA reads TGTGCCAGCAATCCCGCGGTCGGCAGGGGCACAGATACGCAGTATTTT. Its translation: CASNPAVGRGTDTQYF.

This clone appeared a few times. The chain recombines TRBV19 with TRBJ1-4; D gene unclear. V lost 3 bases and J lost 8, with 13 bases in between. This CDR3 contains 14 residues. Germline V gives CDR1 LNHDA, CDR2 SQIVND (reference sequence). CDR3: CASSIGDFREKLFF. For the CDR3, the DNA is TGTGCCAGTAGTATTGGAGACTTTCGGGAAAAACTGTTTTTT.

V and J are TRBV14 and TRBJ1-4; TRBD1 matches at 11 bases. This CDR3 has 15 amino acids. CDR1 and CDR2 from the germline V gene are SGHDN and FVKESK. J lost 6 bases, V lost 1 base, and 1 base had no gene match. The CDR3 nucleotides read TGTGCCAGCAGCCAAGTGGGACAGGGGGATGAAAAACTGTTTTTT. This gives the protein CASSQVGQGDEKLFF.

V is TRBV30 and J is TRBJ1-2; no definite D call. V was trimmed by 1 base and J by 0 bases, leaving 12 bases between them. Per germline, CDR1 GTSNPN and CDR2 SVGIG (reference sequence). The CDR3 extends over 15 amino acids. CDR3 residues: CAWSGGDPTNYGYTF. CDR3 in DNA: TGTGCCTGGAGTGGGGGAGACCCGACTAACTATGGCTACACCTTC.

The gene calls are TRBV12-3 or TRBV12-4 and TRBJ2-7, with D perhaps TRBD2 (5 bases). The CDR3 has 13 amino acids. V gave up 3 bases and J gave up 3 bases, with 9 bases separating them. The CDR3: CASSFTEGYEQYF. The CDR3 DNA follows: TGTGCCAGCAGTTTCACAGAGGGCTACGAGCAGTACTTC.

V usage is TRBV11-3 and J usage is TRBJ2-2; the match to TRBD1 covers 7 bases. Per germline, CDR1 SGHNT and CDR2 YENEEA. V gave up 5 bases and J gave up 3 bases; unmatched junction bases: 6. The CDR3 covers 15 residues. CDR3: CASSGIGGDTGELFF. The CDR3 nucleotides read TGTGCCAGCAGCGGGATAGGGGGCGACACCGGGGAGCTGTTTTTT.

This sequence joins TRBV15 and TRBJ2-2, with a weak D call TRBD1 (6 bases). Trimming left V 9 bases short and J 1 base short, with 18 bases between. The germline gives CDR1 LNHNV, CDR2 YYDKDF (reference sequence). There are 16 residues in the CDR3. This chain's CDR3 is CATNSQGNLNTGELFF. DNA for the CDR3: TGTGCCACTAACTCTCAGGGGAACCTGAACACCGGGGAGCTGTTTTTT.

This sequence joins TRBV5-5 and TRBJ1-2; D unclear. V was trimmed by 3 bases and J by 4 bases, leaving 13 bases between them. Per germline, CDR1 SGHKS and CDR2 YYEKEE (reference sequence). The CDR3 has 14 amino acids. The CDR3 reads CASSSLDSVYGYTF. The CDR3 bases are TGTGCCAGCAGCTCGCTGGACTCAGTCTATGGCTACACCTTC.

The J gene is TRBJ2-7, the V gene TRBV5-1; TRBD1 aligns across 7 bases. Trimming removed 4 bases from V and 5 bases from J; junction bases left unmatched: 6. This CDR3 is built from 13 residues. Germline CDR1 SGHRS, CDR2 YFSETQ. CDR3 protein: CASSRGQLDEQYF. The CDR3 DNA reads TGCGCCAGCAGCAGGGGACAGCTGGACGAGCAGTACTTC.

V and J are TRBV12-5 and TRBJ2-1; 13 nucleotides match TRBD2. CDR3 length: 16 residues. CDR1 is LGHNT, CDR2 FRNRAP, per germline. The J segment lost 5 bases and the V segment lost 6 bases, leaving 7 bases of the junction unmatched. The CDR3 sequence is CASGLTSGGIHNEQFF. The CDR3 bases are TGTGCTAGTGGACTGACTAGCGGGGGGATTCACAATGAGCAGTTCTTC.

The rearrangement joins TRBV7-9 to TRBJ2-2; weak D call: TRBD1 (6 bases). The V and J ends lost 5 bases and 1 base respectively, with 14 bases between them. Germline V gene data show CDR1 as SEHNR and CDR2 as FQNEAQ (reference sequence). The CDR3 is made up of 16 amino acids. DNA of the CDR3: TGTGCCAGCAGCCCCTACAGGGACCTGAACACCGGGGAGCTGTTTTTT. Translation: CASSPYRDLNTGELFF. Full variable domain (outside the CDR3, taken from reference TRBV7-9 and TRBJ2-2): DTGVSQNPRHKITKRGQNVTFRCDPISEHNRLYWYRQTLGQGPEFLTYFQNEAQLEKSRLLSDRFSAERPKGSFSTLEIQRTEQGDSAMYLCASSPYRDLNTGELFFGEGSRLTVL.

The chain uses TRBV14 and TRBJ1-5; D gene ambiguous. Looked up from germline, CDR1 is SGHDN and CDR2 is FVKESK. The V end was cut by 1 base, the J end by 7 bases, with 8 bases between. CDR3 length: 13 residues. The CDR3 nucleotides are TGTGCCAGCAGCCAAGGGCCTTGGCAGCCCCAGCATTTT. Translating it yields CASSQGPWQPQHF.

There are a few counts of this clone. The chain employs TRBV7-3 and TRBJ2-2, with D perhaps matching TRBD2 (6 bases). From germline, CDR1 is SGHTA and CDR2 FQGTGA. The CDR3 loop spans 17 amino acids. The ends were cut back, 5 bases at V and 5 bases at J, with 21 bases in the middle. The CDR3 region is CASSQYQTRRGTGELFF. The CDR3 DNA sequence: TGTGCCAGCAGCCAATACCAGACTAGAAGGGGAACCGGGGAGCTGTTTTTT.

V usage is TRBV6-5 and J usage is TRBJ2-1, with TRBD2 matching 7 bases. The CDR3 contains 16 residues. Germline assignment: CDR1 MNHEY and CDR2 SVGAGI. The J segment lost 8 bases and the V segment lost 4 bases, leaving 14 bases of the junction unmatched. DNA for the CDR3: TGTGCCAGCAGTTCACTATCACGGGGGGAGCGTCATGAGCAGTTCTTC. It encodes CASSSLSRGERHEQFF.

This chain links TRBV6-4 with TRBJ2-1, with 13 nucleotides matching TRBD2. Germline lookup yields CDR1 MRHNA and CDR2 SNTAGT. There are 14 residues in the CDR3. Trimming removed 2 bases from V and 9 bases from J; junction bases left unmatched: 1. The CDR3 region has the DNA TGTGCCAGCAGTGACACTAGCGGGGGGGCTGAGCAGTTCTTC. Its protein product is CASSDTSGGAEQFF.

V usage is TRBV9 and J usage is TRBJ2-1; TRBD2 might be the D (6 bases). The germline gives CDR1 SGDLS, CDR2 YYNGEE. With 3 bases removed from V and 2 bases from J, the gap between germline ends came to 9 bases. The CDR3 length is 14 residues. The CDR3, as DNA: TGTGCCAGCAGCGCGGGGACTGCCTACAATGAGCAGTTCTTC. This sequence encodes CASSAGTAYNEQFF.

This clone has a single count. The chain is built from TRBV29-1 and TRBJ1-1; 7 bases are shared with TRBD1. The CDR3 has 11 residues. Trimming removed 5 bases from V and 7 bases from J; junction bases left unmatched: 4. The germline gives CDR1 SQVTM, CDR2 ANQGSEA. The CDR3 sequence: CSVSDRLEAFF. CDR3 DNA sequence: TGCAGCGTTTCGGACAGGCTTGAAGCTTTCTTT.

The chain carries TRBV27 and TRBJ2-7; 11 nucleotides line up with TRBD1. Germline CDR1 MNHEY, CDR2 SMNVEV (reference sequence). V was clipped by 5 bases and J by 9 bases; unmatched bases: 6. This CDR3 spans 13 amino acids. The CDR3 sequence: CASSPWTGGTQYF. CDR3 nucleotide sequence: TGTGCCAGCAGTCCTTGGACAGGGGGCACGCAGTACTTC.

The V call is TRBV4-2, the J call TRBJ1-1; a possible D gene is TRBD1 (6 bases). The CDR3 extends over 18 amino acids. Germline V gene sequence: CDR1 LGHNA, CDR2 YNFKEQ. V gave up 0 bases and J gave up 0 bases, with 17 bases separating them. The CDR3 reads CASSQDGGRMRMNTEAFF. The CDR3 DNA is TGTGCCAGCAGCCAAGACGGGGGGCGTATGCGGATGAACACTGAAGCTTTCTTT.

This rearrangement joins TRBV19 to TRBJ2-7; TRBD2 is a possible D gene (6 bases). The germline gives CDR1 LNHDA, CDR2 SQIVND (reference sequence). CDR3 length: 13 residues. V was pared by 1 base and J by 7 bases, with 11 bases between. This CDR3 reads CASSIGLRGEQYF. DNA of the CDR3: TGTGCCAGTAGTATAGGACTTCGGGGGGAGCAGTACTTC.

The genes are TRBV4-3 and TRBJ2-1, with TRBD2 matching 14 bases. Germline V gene sequence: CDR1 LGHNA, CDR2 YSLEER. CDR3 length: 14 amino acids. Trimming removed 0 bases from V and 12 bases from J; junction bases left unmatched: 1. CDR3 bases: TGCGCCAGCAGCCAAGAGACTAGCGGGGGGGGGCAGTTCTTC. Protein product: CASSQETSGGGQFF.